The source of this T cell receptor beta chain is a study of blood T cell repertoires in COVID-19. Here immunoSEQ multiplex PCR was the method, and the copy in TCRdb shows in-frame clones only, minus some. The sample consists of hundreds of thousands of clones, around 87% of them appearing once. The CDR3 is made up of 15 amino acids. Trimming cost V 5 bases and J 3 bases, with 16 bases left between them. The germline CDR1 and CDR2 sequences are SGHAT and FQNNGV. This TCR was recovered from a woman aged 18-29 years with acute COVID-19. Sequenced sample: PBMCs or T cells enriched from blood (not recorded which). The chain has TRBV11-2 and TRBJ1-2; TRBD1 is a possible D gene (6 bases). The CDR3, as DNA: TGTGCCAGCAGCCTAGGGGGGGGCGTGTACTATGGCTACACCTTC. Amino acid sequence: CASSLGGGVYYGYTF. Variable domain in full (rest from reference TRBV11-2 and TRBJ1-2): EAGVAQSPRYKIIEKRQSVAFWCNPISGHATLYWYQQILGQGPKLLIQFQNNGVVDDSQLPKDRFSAERLKGVDSTLKIQPAKLEDSAVYLCASSLGGGVYYGYTFGSGTRLTVV.